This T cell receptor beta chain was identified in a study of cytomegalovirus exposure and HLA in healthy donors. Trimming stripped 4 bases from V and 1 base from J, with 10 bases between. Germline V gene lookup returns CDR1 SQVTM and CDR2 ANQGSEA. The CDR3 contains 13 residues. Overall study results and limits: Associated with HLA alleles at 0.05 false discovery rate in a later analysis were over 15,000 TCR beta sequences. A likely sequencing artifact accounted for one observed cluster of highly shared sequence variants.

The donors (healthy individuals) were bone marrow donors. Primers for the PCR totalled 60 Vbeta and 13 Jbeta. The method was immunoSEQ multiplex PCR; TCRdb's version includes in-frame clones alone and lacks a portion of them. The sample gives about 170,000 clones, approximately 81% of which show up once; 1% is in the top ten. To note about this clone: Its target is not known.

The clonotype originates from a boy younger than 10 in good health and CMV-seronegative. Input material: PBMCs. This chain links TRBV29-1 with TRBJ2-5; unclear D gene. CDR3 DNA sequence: TGCAGCGTTGGTGGCGGCCCCCAAGAGACCCAGTACTTC. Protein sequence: CSVGGGPQETQYF.